Listed below are T cell receptor beta chains from one sample, sequenced in a study of long-term antiretroviral therapy in people with HIV. Here immunoSEQ multiplex PCR was the method, and the copy in TCRdb shows in-frame clones only, minus some. The repertoire includes approximately 21,000 clones, approximately 90% of them detected once, and under 4% sits in the top ten. The input for sequencing was unsorted PBMCs, taken 2.3 years after starting antiretroviral therapy. The receptors were gathered from a man aged 55 to 70 with HIV. The CDR3 runs from the conserved cysteine through the conserved F or W. A D gene is named only where the DNA matches it firmly. Only part of the rows carry a size: once, few, many, or a class if the clone is expanded.

clone size: -
V gene: TRBV2
D gene: -
J gene: TRBJ2-7
CDR3 protein: CASRGDGVYEQYF
CDR3 DNA: TGTGCCAGCAGGGGGGACGGTGTGTACGAGCAGTACTTC

clone size: -
V gene: TRBV2
D gene: -
J gene: TRBJ1-5
CDR3 protein: CASSELLSNQPQHF
CDR3 DNA: TGTGCCAGCAGTGAGTTGCTGAGCAATCAGCCCCAGCATTTT

clone size: -
V gene: TRBV12-2
D gene: -
J gene: TRBJ2-7
CDR3 protein: CASRLGGTSGTYEQYF
CDR3 DNA: TGTGCAAGTCGCTTAGGTGGGACTAGCGGGACCTACGAGCAGTACTTC

clone size: once
V gene: TRBV5-1
D gene: TRBD2
J gene: TRBJ2-7
CDR3 protein: CASSFNRDYSYEQYF
CDR3 DNA: TGCGCCAGCAGCTTTAACCGGGACTACTCCTACGAGCAGTACTTC

clone size: -
V gene: TRBV18
D gene: -
J gene: TRBJ1-6
CDR3 protein: CASSPDRHHNSPLHF
CDR3 DNA: TGTGCCAGCTCACCCGACAGACATCACAATTCACCCCTCCACTTT

clone size: once
V gene: TRBV15
D gene: TRBD2
J gene: TRBJ2-5
CDR3 protein: CATSRDVAGAETQYF
CDR3 DNA: TGTGCCACCAGCAGAGATGTAGCGGGCGCGGAGACCCAGTACTTC

clone size: -
V gene: TRBV10-2
D gene: -
J gene: TRBJ2-2
CDR3 protein: CASSEMGLVGELFF
CDR3 DNA: TGCGCCAGCAGTGAGATGGGGTTGGTCGGGGAGCTGTTTTTT

clone size: -
V gene: TRBV7-6
D gene: -
J gene: TRBJ2-7
CDR3 protein: CASSSETNSLGYEQYF
CDR3 DNA: TGTGCCAGCAGCTCCGAAACCAATTCTTTAGGCTACGAGCAGTACTTC

clone size: -
V gene: TRBV27
D gene: -
J gene: TRBJ2-7
CDR3 protein: CASSLTGNYEQYF
CDR3 DNA: TGTGCCAGCAGTTTAACAGGGAACTACGAGCAGTACTTC

clone size: -
V gene: TRBV10-3
D gene: -
J gene: TRBJ2-2
CDR3 protein: CAISPGLSTGELFF
CDR3 DNA: TGTGCCATCAGTCCGGGGCTTTCCACCGGGGAGCTGTTTTTT

clone size: -
V gene: TRBV23-1
D gene: -
J gene: TRBJ2-7
CDR3 protein: CASSQGATVHLADGQYF
CDR3 DNA: TGCGCCAGCAGTCAAGGAGCTACAGTACACTTGGCTGATGGGCAGTACTTC

clone size: -
V gene: TRBV6-5
D gene: -
J gene: TRBJ2-3
CDR3 protein: CASSYRFGGRADTQYF
CDR3 DNA: TGTGCCAGCAGCTACCGTTTCGGGGGGCGGGCAGATACGCAGTATTTT

clone size: few
V gene: TRBV14
D gene: TRBD1
J gene: TRBJ1-1
CDR3 protein: CASSPRTGRLDTEAFF
CDR3 DNA: TGTGCCAGCAGCCCTCGGACAGGACGGTTGGACACTGAAGCTTTCTTT

clone size: -
V gene: TRBV5-4
D gene: TRBD2
J gene: TRBJ2-1
CDR3 protein: CASSLVGTSRNNEQFF
CDR3 DNA: TGTGCCAGCAGCTTGGTAGGGACTAGCAGAAACAATGAGCAGTTCTTC

clone size: -
V gene: TRBV30
D gene: TRBD1
J gene: TRBJ1-2
CDR3 protein: CAWNRQGGYGYTF
CDR3 DNA: TGTGCCTGGAATCGACAGGGCGGCTATGGCTACACCTTC

clone size: -
V gene: TRBV19
D gene: TRBD2
J gene: TRBJ2-2
CDR3 protein: CASRGPTSSGRKRTGELFF
CDR3 DNA: TGTGCCAGTCGTGGACCAACCTCTAGCGGGAGAAAGCGGACCGGGGAGCTGTTTTTT

clone size: -
V gene: TRBV6-5
D gene: -
J gene: TRBJ1-3
CDR3 protein: CASTLDRFSGNTIYF
CDR3 DNA: TGTGCCAGCACCTTGGACAGATTCTCTGGAAACACCATATATTTT

clone size: -
V gene: TRBV18
D gene: -
J gene: TRBJ2-2
CDR3 protein: CASSPGTGTGELFF
CDR3 DNA: TGTGCCAGCTCACCGGGCACAGGTACCGGGGAGCTGTTTTTT

clone size: -
V gene: TRBV30
D gene: TRBD1
J gene: TRBJ2-3
CDR3 protein: CAWTLQGAEDTQYF
CDR3 DNA: TGTGCCTGGACTTTACAGGGGGCTGAAGATACGCAGTATTTT

clone size: -
V gene: TRBV6-4
D gene: -
J gene: TRBJ1-6
CDR3 protein: CASMWQNSPLHF
CDR3 DNA: TGTGCCTCGATGTGGCAAAATTCACCCCTCCACTTT

clone size: -
V gene: TRBV5-1
D gene: TRBD1
J gene: TRBJ1-1
CDR3 protein: CASSRDRGLVGTEAFF
CDR3 DNA: TGCGCCAGCAGTCGGGACAGGGGGCTCGTGGGCACTGAAGCTTTCTTT

clone size: -
V gene: TRBV10-3
D gene: TRBD2
J gene: TRBJ2-3
CDR3 protein: CAISEGRGDSDTQYF
CDR3 DNA: TGTGCCATCAGTGAGGGGCGGGGGGATTCGGATACGCAGTATTTT

clone size: -
V gene: TRBV7-9
D gene: TRBD2
J gene: TRBJ2-1
CDR3 protein: CASSFSGRRGEQFF
CDR3 DNA: TGTGCCAGCAGCTTTAGCGGGAGGAGAGGTGAGCAGTTCTTC

clone size: -
V gene: TRBV7-3
D gene: -
J gene: TRBJ2-2
CDR3 protein: CASSLGVFGVNTGELFF
CDR3 DNA: TGTGCCAGCAGCTTAGGAGTATTCGGGGTGAACACCGGGGAGCTGTTTTTT

clone size: few
V gene: TRBV7-6
D gene: -
J gene: TRBJ1-6
CDR3 protein: CASSLYGAANSPLHF
CDR3 DNA: TGTGCCAGCAGCTTATATGGGGCGGCTAATTCACCCCTCCACTTT

clone size: once
V gene: TRBV10-1
D gene: TRBD2
J gene: TRBJ2-3
CDR3 protein: CASSAGLVTDTQYF
CDR3 DNA: TGCGCCAGCAGTGCGGGACTAGTCACAGATACGCAGTATTTT

clone size: -
V gene: TRBV7-3
D gene: TRBD1
J gene: TRBJ2-3
CDR3 protein: CAKKDRDRSTDTQYF
CDR3 DNA: TGTGCCAAAAAGGACCGGGACAGGAGCACAGATACGCAGTATTTT

clone size: -
V gene: TRBV29-1
D gene: -
J gene: TRBJ2-3
CDR3 protein: CSVDQPGQPSLPDTQYF
CDR3 DNA: TGCAGCGTTGACCAACCGGGGCAGCCGTCTCTGCCAGATACGCAGTATTTT

clone size: -
V gene: TRBV28
D gene: -
J gene: TRBJ1-1
CDR3 protein: CASPSSVFGGWGNTEAFF
CDR3 DNA: TGTGCCAGCCCCTCATCGGTATTTGGGGGTTGGGGAAACACTGAAGCTTTCTTT

clone size: -
V gene: TRBV2
D gene: TRBD2
J gene: TRBJ2-2
CDR3 protein: CASSGRGTGELFF
CDR3 DNA: TGTGCCAGCAGTGGGCGGGGGACCGGGGAGCTGTTTTTT

clone size: -
V gene: TRBV6-1
D gene: -
J gene: TRBJ1-5
CDR3 protein: CASSVGVSNQPQHF
CDR3 DNA: TGTGCCAGCAGTGTGGGGGTGAGCAATCAGCCCCAGCATTTT